The source of this T cell receptor beta chain is a study of CD8 T cells in ankylosing spondylitis. General study points: Ankylosing spondylitis blood seemed to carry a telltale TCR beta motif made of under 10 highly homologous variants. The authors found the disease-linked clones to be CD8+ and relatively rare in peripheral blood.

Quantitative 5'-RACE was performed with molecular barcodes, and it yielded the TCR beta libraries. In TCRdb, the 5' RACE reads were re-called with MiXCR into one record per CDR3 protein. The sample includes fewer than 250,000 distinct CDR3 sequences, 10% to 13% of them seen just once. This clonotype appeared many times. What it binds is unknown. Germline V gives CDR1 DFQATT, CDR2 SNEGSKA (reference sequence). The CDR3 has 13 amino acids. Trimming removed 2 bases at V and 1 base at J, with 8 bases between. This clonotype was obtained from a male donor with ankylosing spondylitis or in good health (not recorded which). The specimen was blood, either unsorted or a sorted T cell fraction (not recorded which). The chain uses TRBV20-1 and TRBJ2-5; perhaps TRBD2 as D (6 bases). CDR3 in amino acids: CSARRDFQETQYF. Here the CDR3 DNA reads TGCAGTGCTAGAAGGGACTTCCAAGAGACCCAGTACTTC.